This T cell receptor beta chain originates from a study of human T cells and chemical hapten exposure. Findings and limits, study-wide: Versus controls, expanded TCRs had significantly more large CDR3 similarity clusters.

V dropped 3 bases and J dropped 2; count of bases not matched to a gene: 4. CDR1 SGHRS and CDR2 YFSETQ come from the germline V gene. CDR3 length: 14 residues. Comment on this clonotype: Its antigen is undetermined.

Regarding time point: patch test 1, 2 weeks after DPC sensitization. Treatment defined: therapeutic diphenylcyclopropenone sensitization with weekly scalp DPC. Donors were 18 to 70-year-old alopecia patients suitable for DPC. A single record per CDR3 protein comes from TCRdb applying MiXCR to the RACE reads. The repertoire holds tens of thousands of distinct CDR3 sequences, with about 11% as singletons. V usage is TRBV5-1 and J usage is TRBJ2-7; 8 bases are shared with TRBD2. The sample consisted of whole blood, taken in connection with sensitization to the hapten diphenylcyclopropenone (DPC). The sequence derives from a man aged 35 to 55 with alopecia areata. Some clones in this sample may be carry-over from other donors' samples. CDR3 protein: CASSSGGGPYEQYF. CDR3 in DNA: TGCGCCAGCAGCTCGGGGGGGGGACCCTACGAGCAGTACTTC. Using reference TRBV5-1 and TRBJ2-7 for the parts outside the CDR3, the full variable domain is KAGVTQTPRYLIKTRGQQVTLSCSPISGHRSVSWYQQTPGQGLQFLFEYFSETQRNKGNFPGRFSGRQFSNSRSEMNVSTLELGDSALYLCASSSGGGPYEQYFGPGTRLTVT.